The clone carrying this T cell receptor beta chain came up once. Its antigen is as yet unknown. This CDR3 has 15 residues. Germline V gene lookup returns CDR1 SGHDN and CDR2 FVKESK. Deletions cut 3 bases from V and 2 bases from J, with 11 bases between. The sample belongs to a study of T cell responses to AZD1222 COVID-19 vaccine. General observations from the study: Females outnumbered males among donors, who were mostly white British; clonal diversity was possibly underestimated. Spike-specific TCR breadth and depth rose after two AZD1222 doses.

Produced via immunoSEQ multiplex PCR; TCRdb's table is partial and in-frame only. The table shows 200,000 or so clones, with 85% to 90% occurring only once. The starting material was peripheral blood, obtained on day 0 of AZD1222 vaccination. The J gene is TRBJ1-3, the V gene TRBV14; D unclear. The origin of this receptor is an adult in good health. Here the CDR3 reads CASSQLRSPGNTIYF. The CDR3 DNA reads as TGTGCCAGCAGCCAGCTGAGGTCCCCTGGAAACACCATATATTTT.